This passage covers 32 T cell receptor beta chains from one sample sequenced in a study of blood T cell repertoires in COVID-19. The assay was immunoSEQ multiplex PCR, and TCRdb's table has in-frame clones only and misses some. The sample contains tens of thousands of clones, roughly 83% of which appear only once. Sequences were obtained from peripheral blood. The source of these receptors is a woman older than 75 with active or convalescent COVID-19.

The chain recombines TRBV5-1 with TRBJ1-1; 9 bases are shared with TRBD1. Germline loops: CDR1 SGHRS, CDR2 YFSETQ. This CDR3 contains 13 residues. J lost 8 bases, V lost 2 bases, and 4 bases had no gene match. The CDR3 region has the DNA TGCGCCAGCAGCTTAGGGACAGGGCTCGAAGCTTTCTTT. This translates into CASSLGTGLEAFF.

V usage is TRBV28 and J usage is TRBJ1-2; 7 bases match TRBD1. With V trimmed by 11 bases and J by 0 bases, 9 bases remained unmatched. Per the germline V gene, CDR1 is MDHEN and CDR2 is SYDVKM. CDR3 length: 14 amino acids. CDR3 nucleotide sequence: TGTGCCGCTAAGGGACAGCGGTCTAACTATGGCTACACCTTC. This sequence encodes CAAKGQRSNYGYTF.

The rearrangement joins TRBV7-8 to TRBJ1-2; D not certain. This CDR3 contains 16 residues. Germline values: CDR1 SGHVS, CDR2 FQNEAQ. The V end was cut by 1 base, the J end by 1 base, with 13 bases between. The CDR3 nucleotides are TGTGCCAGCAGCTTAGTAGCGGGCGAGTATAACTATGGCTACACCTTC. Amino acid sequence: CASSLVAGEYNYGYTF.

This chain joins TRBV5-5 and TRBJ2-7; TRBD1 is a possible D gene (8 bases). This CDR3 has 17 residues. Germline CDR1 is SGHKS and CDR2 is YYEKEE (reference sequence). The V gene lost 4 bases and the J gene lost 3 bases, with 23 bases spanning the gap. CDR3 protein: CASSGEGWQGARYEQYF. CDR3 in DNA: TGTGCCAGCAGCGGGGAGGGATGGCAGGGGGCGCGCTACGAGCAGTACTTC.

This chain connects TRBV18 to TRBJ2-5; 11 bases match TRBD2. Losses at the gene ends were 0 bases for V and 5 bases for J; bases not matched to a gene: 5. The CDR3 extends over 16 amino acids. In germline, CDR1 is KGHSH, CDR2 LQKENI. As DNA, the CDR3 is TGTGCCAGCTCACCACCGGTACTAGCGGGAGTGGAGACCCAGTACTTC. It encodes CASSPPVLAGVETQYF. The whole variable domain, remainder taken from reference TRBV18 and TRBJ2-5, is NAGVMQNPRHLVRRRGQEARLRCSPMKGHSHVYWYRQLPEEGLKFMVYLQKENIIDESGMPKERFSAEFPKEGPSILRIQQVVRGDSAAYFCASSPPVLAGVETQYFGPGTRLLVL.

The gene calls are TRBV7-2 and TRBJ2-3, with D maybe TRBD1 (6 bases). CDR3 length equals 15 residues. Trimming cost V 3 bases and J 2 bases, with 12 bases left between them. Germline V gene lookup returns CDR1 SGHTA and CDR2 FQGNSA. This CDR3 reads CASSFRAGDTDTQYF. The CDR3 DNA reads TGTGCCAGCAGCTTCCGGGCAGGGGACACAGATACGCAGTATTTT.

The chain recombines TRBV5-1 with TRBJ1-5, with a possible D match to TRBD1 (5 bases). Trimming cost V 3 bases and J 7 bases, with 29 bases left between them. The V gene's germline CDR1 is SGHRS and CDR2 YFSETQ. The length of the CDR3 is 19 residues. The chain's CDR3 is CASSSSLTGNVSLRQPQHF. CDR3 sequence (DNA): TGCGCCAGCAGCTCCTCCCTTACAGGAAACGTTTCCCTGAGGCAGCCCCAGCATTTT.

This clone was seen only a few times. This chain connects TRBV20-1 to TRBJ2-7; maybe TRBD1 (5 bases). The CDR3 is 13 residues long. V shed 3 bases and J shed 4 bases, with 13 bases lying between them. Germline V CDR1 and CDR2: DFQATT, SNEGSKA (reference sequence). The DNA for the CDR3 is TGCAGTGCTAGTCGGCCTGGGGCGTACGAGCAGTACTTC. Encoded protein: CSASRPGAYEQYF.

The chain links TRBV11-2 to TRBJ2-7; 7 nucleotides agree with TRBD2. The CDR3 covers 15 residues. The germline gives CDR1 SGHAT, CDR2 FQNNGV. V dropped 5 bases and J dropped 2; count of bases not matched to a gene: 9. CDR3 in amino acids: CASSRLRDYTYEQYF. CDR3 nucleotide sequence: TGTGCCAGCAGCCGCCTCCGGGACTACACCTACGAGCAGTACTTC.

CDR3 protein: CASSTGWENTEAFF. DNA of the CDR3: TGTGCCAGTAGTACGGGGTGGGAGAACACTGAAGCTTTCTTT. The V and J genes are TRBV19 and TRBJ1-1; no firm D call. Germline loops: CDR1 LNHDA, CDR2 SQIVND (reference sequence). The CDR3 consists of 14 residues. V was clipped by 4 bases and J by 1 base, with 10 bases between them.

The gene calls are TRBV10-3 and TRBJ2-7, with 7 bases matching TRBD2. Germline V gene data show CDR1 as ENHRY and CDR2 as SYGVKD. The ends lost 6 bases at V and 4 bases at J; junction bases unmatched: 9. The length of the CDR3 is 14 residues. In DNA form, the CDR3 reads TGTGCCATCAGACCGGGAGGCTCGGGATACGAGCAGTACTTC. It specifies CAIRPGGSGYEQYF.

V gene TRBV7-8 combines with J gene TRBJ1-5, with TRBD1 matching over 8 bases. Germline loops: CDR1 SGHVS, CDR2 FQNEAQ. With V trimmed by 5 bases and J by 7 bases, 7 bases remained unmatched. The CDR3 consists of 14 residues. CDR3 residues: CASSRTGGQQPQHF. The CDR3 region has the DNA TGTGCCAGCAGCCGAACAGGGGGGCAACAGCCCCAGCATTTT.

A few counts support this clone. The chain recombines TRBV7-3 with TRBJ1-2; 8 positions match TRBD1. J gave up 4 bases and V 5 bases, and 9 bases lay outside the gene matches. Germline values: CDR1 SGHTA, CDR2 FQGTGA. This CDR3 has 15 amino acids. CDR3 loop: CASSPDRGLGYGYTF. DNA of the CDR3: TGTGCCAGCAGCCCCGACAGGGGTCTTGGCTATGGCTACACCTTC.

V usage is TRBV28 and J usage is TRBJ2-7; no definite D call. CDR1 and CDR2 from the germline V gene are MDHEN and SYDVKM. This CDR3 is 14 amino acids long. The ends were cut back, 3 bases at V and 7 bases at J, with 16 bases in the middle. CDR3 DNA sequence: TGTGCCAGCAGTTTGAGAGGCGGTAGGAAGGAGCAGTACTTC. It is translated as CASSLRGGRKEQYF.

The gene calls are TRBV6-5 and TRBJ1-6; D is perhaps TRBD1 (6 bases). V was cut by 7 bases and J by 5 bases, with 12 bases left in between. This CDR3 comprises 14 residues. CDR1 and CDR2 from the germline V gene are MNHEY and SVGAGI. CDR3 residues: CASTPNRDNSPLHF. CDR3 bases: TGTGCCAGCACCCCGAACAGGGATAATTCACCCCTCCACTTT.

Only one count was recorded for this clone. The V and J genes are TRBV6-2 or TRBV6-3 and TRBJ1-6; TRBD1 matches 8 bases. The CDR3 has 14 amino acids. V was pared by 4 bases and J by 7 bases, with 3 bases of the junction left unmatched. Per the germline V gene, CDR1 is MNHEY and CDR2 is SVGEGT. This CDR3 reads CASSFQGANSPLHF. As DNA, the CDR3 is TGTGCCAGCAGTTTTCAGGGGGCAAATTCACCCCTCCACTTT.

The V gene is TRBV10-3, the J gene TRBJ2-7, with TRBD1 identical over 11 bases. This CDR3 is built from 13 residues. Trimming at V came to 9 bases and at J to 3 bases, leaving 4 bases not matched to a gene. Germline values: CDR1 ENHRY, CDR2 SYGVKD. The CDR3 here is CAIGTGGIYEQYF. The CDR3, as DNA: TGTGCCATTGGGACAGGGGGGATCTACGAGCAGTACTTC.

The CDR3: CASSQTPGQGYTF. For the CDR3, the DNA is TGTGCCAGCAGCCAAACTCCAGGGCAAGGCTACACCTTC. The chain joins TRBV14 to TRBJ1-2, with a weak D call TRBD1 (5 bases). The length of the CDR3 is 13 residues. Germline V gene data show CDR1 as SGHDN and CDR2 as FVKESK. V lost 2 bases, J lost 8 bases, and 12 bases lay in between.

J is TRBJ1-6 and V is TRBV5-6, with TRBD1 identical over 9 bases. CDR3 length equals 14 residues. V dropped 3 bases and J dropped 8; count of bases not matched to a gene: 3. The germline gives CDR1 SGHDT, CDR2 YYEEEE. CDR3 loop: CASSSRDRDSPLHF. The CDR3, as DNA: TGTGCCAGCAGCTCCCGGGACAGGGATTCACCCCTCCACTTT.

The chain is built from TRBV7-9 and TRBJ2-5, with 9 nucleotides matching TRBD2. The V gene's germline CDR1 is SEHNR and CDR2 FQNEAQ (reference sequence). The ends lost 5 bases at V and 4 bases at J; junction bases unmatched: 5. The CDR3 totals 14 residues. The CDR3 here is CASSRSGGGETQYF. The CDR3 region has the DNA TGTGCCAGCAGCCGTAGCGGGGGAGGAGAGACCCAGTACTTC.

The chain couples TRBV9 to TRBJ2-1; TRBD2 agrees at 7 bases. Losses at the gene ends were 7 bases for V and 7 bases for J; bases not matched to a gene: 23. Looked up from germline, CDR1 is SGDLS and CDR2 is YYNGEE. CDR3 size: 18 residues. CDR3 DNA: TGTGCCAGCCGCCCTAGCGGATCAGCAGGGTCCTTCGGAAATGAGCAGTTCTTC. This sequence encodes CASRPSGSAGSFGNEQFF.

This chain connects TRBV27 to TRBJ2-7; D ambiguous. V was cut by 1 base and J by 6 bases, with 13 bases left in between. Looked up from germline, CDR1 is MNHEY and CDR2 is SMNVEV (reference sequence). The CDR3 has 14 amino acids. CDR3 residues: CASSLLAFPGEQYF. The CDR3 region has the DNA TGTGCCAGCAGTTTATTGGCGTTTCCGGGCGAGCAGTACTTC.

The chain links TRBV5-1 to TRBJ2-5; TRBD2 matches 11 bases. CDR1 SGHRS and CDR2 YFSETQ come from the germline V gene. Trimming at V came to 0 bases and at J to 2 bases, leaving 3 bases not matched to a gene. The CDR3 is 16 residues long. The CDR3 loop reads CASSLGLAGIQETQYF. CDR3 in DNA: TGCGCCAGCAGCTTGGGACTAGCGGGGATACAAGAGACCCAGTACTTC.

This chain uses TRBV6-5 with TRBJ1-2; tentatively, D is TRBD1 (5 bases). Germline-derived CDR1 and CDR2 are MNHEY and SVGAGI. The CDR3 length is 15 residues. Deletions cut 6 bases from V and 5 bases from J, with 19 bases between. CDR3 in amino acids: CASSRGGEPRYGYTF. The DNA for the CDR3 is TGTGCCAGCAGCCGGGGGGGAGAGCCTCGTTATGGCTACACCTTC.

V and J are TRBV7-2 and TRBJ2-2; D may be TRBD2 (5 bases). This CDR3 spans 16 amino acids. Trimming removed 5 bases at V and 2 bases at J, with 15 bases between. Germline V CDR1 and CDR2: SGHTA, FQGNSA. The CDR3 region has the DNA TGTGCCAGCAGCCCGAGGGTGGCGGGCAACACCGGGGAGCTGTTTTTT. It specifies CASSPRVAGNTGELFF.

This rearrangement joins TRBV29-1 to TRBJ2-1, with 12 bases matching TRBD2. This CDR3 has 11 residues. The germline gives CDR1 SQVTM, CDR2 ANQGSEA. With V trimmed by 7 bases and J by 16 bases, 8 bases remained unmatched. CDR3 residues: CSETSGGNHFF. The CDR3 nucleotides read TGCAGCGAGACTAGCGGGGGCAACCACTTCTTC.

This chain joins TRBV28 and TRBJ1-1, with a tentative D call TRBD1 (5 bases). V lost 1 base to trimming and J lost 4 bases, with 10 bases between them. Germline assignment: CDR1 MDHEN and CDR2 SYDVKM. This CDR3 is 14 amino acids long. CDR3 bases: TGTGCCAGCAGTTTATACGGGGGGAGCACTGAAGCTTTCTTT. This encodes CASSLYGGSTEAFF.

The rearrangement links TRBV5-6 to TRBJ1-2, with 9 nucleotides matching TRBD1. The CDR3 loop spans 13 amino acids. The V gene's germline CDR1 is SGHDT and CDR2 YYEEEE. Trimming cost V 5 bases and J 5 bases; bases outside gene matches: 4. The CDR3 DNA reads as TGTGCCAGCAGAAGGACAGGGGAATATGGCTACACCTTC. Translating it yields CASRRTGEYGYTF.

The chain joins TRBV28 to TRBJ2-1, with D possibly matching TRBD1 (5 bases). Germline V gene sequence: CDR1 MDHEN, CDR2 SYDVKM. The V and J ends lost 4 bases and 5 bases respectively, with 21 bases between them. CDR3 length: 17 amino acids. CDR3 loop: CASSSTLIGVVNNEQFF. CDR3 DNA sequence: TGTGCCAGCAGTTCAACCCTCATAGGGGTGGTAAACAATGAGCAGTTCTTC.

The DNA for the CDR3 is TGTGCCAGCCACGGCGGGGGGGTTGGTGGCTACACCTTC. It is translated as CASHGGGVGGYTF. This chain joins TRBV6-5 and TRBJ1-2, with a possible D match to TRBD1 (5 bases). Looked up from germline, CDR1 is MNHEY and CDR2 is SVGAGI. The V and J ends lost 8 bases and 7 bases respectively, with 17 bases between them. This CDR3 region has 13 residues.

CDR3 coding DNA: TGTGCCAGCAGTTACTCGTGGCAGGGGAATTCACCCCTCCACTTT. Its translation: CASSYSWQGNSPLHF. This chain joins TRBV6-5 and TRBJ1-6, with D tentatively TRBD1 (6 bases). Between the trimmed V and J ends, which lost 0 bases and 7 bases, there was a span of 10 bases. The CDR3 is 15 amino acids. Germline loops: CDR1 MNHEY, CDR2 SVGAGI.

The genes are TRBV11-3 and TRBJ1-1; D call uncertain. CDR3 length equals 12 residues. CDR1 is SGHNT, CDR2 YENEEA, per germline. V gave up 9 bases and J gave up 7 bases, with 15 bases separating them. In DNA form, the CDR3 reads TGTGCCAGTCAGCGGGTCGGGGTTGAAGCTTTCTTT. Protein product: CASQRVGVEAFF.